This paragraph covers one T cell receptor beta chain sequence. Its antigen is currently unknown. This sample is part of a study of T cell responses to AZD1222 COVID-19 vaccine. Regarding the study as a whole: Repertoires were obtained solely post-peak T cell response. Donor demographics were predominantly white British with a female majority; clonal diversity may be underestimated. With dominance at 160-218 and 743-854, vaccine-associated CD4 TCRs spanned spike.

This CDR3 is built from 13 residues. Trimming left V 4 bases short and J 7 bases short, with 13 bases between. Germline CDR1 reads MDHEN; CDR2 reads SYDVKM. Sequencing used immunoSEQ multiplex PCR; TCRdb keeps in-frame clones, though not all of them. The sample lists around 120,000 clones; around 90% were seen once. The chain employs TRBV28 and TRBJ1-2; D unclear. The sequences come from peripheral blood, collected on day 0 of AZD1222 vaccination. The sequence came from an adult in good health. CDR3 loop: CASSSPIRRGYTF. CDR3 coding DNA: TGTGCCAGCAGTTCCCCGATTCGTCGTGGCTACACCTTC.